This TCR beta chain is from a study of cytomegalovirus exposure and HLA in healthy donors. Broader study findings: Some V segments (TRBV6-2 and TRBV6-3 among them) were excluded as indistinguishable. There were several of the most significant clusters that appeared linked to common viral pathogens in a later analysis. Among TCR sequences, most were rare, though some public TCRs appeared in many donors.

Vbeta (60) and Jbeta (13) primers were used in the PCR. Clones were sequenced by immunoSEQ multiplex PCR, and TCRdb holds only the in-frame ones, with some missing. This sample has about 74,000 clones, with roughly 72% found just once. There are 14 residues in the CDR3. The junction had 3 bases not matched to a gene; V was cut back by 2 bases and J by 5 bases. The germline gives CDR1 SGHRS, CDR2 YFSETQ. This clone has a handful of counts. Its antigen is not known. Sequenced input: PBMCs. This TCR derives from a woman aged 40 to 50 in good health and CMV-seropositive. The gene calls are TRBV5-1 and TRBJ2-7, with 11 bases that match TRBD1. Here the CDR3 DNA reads TGCGCCAGCAGCTTCGGACAGGGGGCCCACGAGCAGTACTTC. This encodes CASSFGQGAHEQYF. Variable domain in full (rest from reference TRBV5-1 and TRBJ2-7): KAGVTQTPRYLIKTRGQQVTLSCSPISGHRSVSWYQQTPGQGLQFLFEYFSETQRNKGNFPGRFSGRQFSNSRSEMNVSTLELGDSALYLCASSFGQGAHEQYFGPGTRLTVT.